The 30 T cell receptor beta chains presented below share a single source sample, sequenced in a study of control samples from healthy donors and cancer patients. Sequencing used immunoSEQ multiplex PCR; TCRdb keeps in-frame clones, though not all of them. The sample yields approximately 160,000 clones, about 91% seen once. The source material was blood. The receptors shown here come from a woman in her 40s in good health.

The chain uses TRBV6-6 and TRBJ1-1, with 9 bases matching TRBD1. Losses at the gene ends were 6 bases for V and 5 bases for J; bases not matched to a gene: 13. The CDR3 is 16 amino acids. Looked up from germline, CDR1 is MNHNY and CDR2 is SVGAGI (reference sequence). The CDR3 loop is CASSNPDRGRVTEAFF. Here the CDR3 DNA reads TGTGCCAGCAGCAATCCGGACAGGGGAAGGGTGACTGAAGCTTTCTTT.

The chain combines TRBV13 with TRBJ1-6, with TRBD1 identical over 7 bases. Per germline, CDR1 PRHDT and CDR2 FYEKMQ (reference sequence). The CDR3 spans 15 residues. The ends lost 4 bases at V and 10 bases at J; junction bases unmatched: 10. The CDR3 reads CASSSTGTSESPLHF. DNA of the CDR3: TGTGCCAGCAGCTCGACAGGGACGTCGGAGTCACCCCTCCACTTT.

V and J are TRBV5-8 and TRBJ1-5; D not certain. The length of the CDR3 is 15 residues. V lost 0 bases and J 1 base, leaving 8 bases between the germline ends. Looked up from germline, CDR1 is SGHTS and CDR2 is YDEGEE. The CDR3 loop reads CASSLGKWSNQPQHF. The CDR3 DNA sequence: TGTGCCAGCAGCTTGGGGAAGTGGAGCAATCAGCCCCAGCATTTT.

The chain links TRBV9 to TRBJ2-3; tentative D call: TRBD2 (5 bases). The CDR3 runs to 16 residues. Germline lookup yields CDR1 SGDLS and CDR2 YYNGEE. V shed 0 bases and J shed 0 bases, with 11 bases lying between them. The CDR3 spells CASSVVGGPSTDTQYF. The CDR3 DNA reads as TGTGCCAGCAGCGTAGTCGGCGGGCCAAGCACAGATACGCAGTATTTT.

This chain joins TRBV10-3 and TRBJ2-3; 9 bases align to TRBD2. Germline trimming cut 0 bases from V and 0 bases from J; bases unmatched to any gene: 7. The germline V gene encodes CDR1 ENHRY and CDR2 SYGVKD. CDR3 size: 18 residues. In nucleotides, the CDR3 is TGTGCCATCAGTGAGTCTTCTAGCGGGGTAACTAGCACAGATACGCAGTATTTT. Translated: CAISESSSGVTSTDTQYF.

V gene TRBV6-6 combines with J gene TRBJ1-3; D remains unclear. V was cut by 7 bases and J by 4 bases, with 17 bases left in between. Germline CDR1 reads MNHNY; CDR2 reads SVGAGI (reference sequence). The CDR3 has 15 residues. The CDR3 nucleotides read TGTGCCAGCACTAACGTAGGAGGGAACGGAAACACCATATATTTT. It is translated as CASTNVGGNGNTIYF.

This chain's CDR3 is CASSLAPIYGYTF. For the CDR3, the DNA is TGCGCCAGCAGCTTGGCCCCGATCTATGGCTACACCTTC. V is TRBV5-1 and J is TRBJ1-2; no clear D gene. CDR1 SGHRS and CDR2 YFSETQ come from the germline V gene. V lost 0 bases and J 4 bases, leaving 7 bases between the germline ends. This CDR3 has 13 residues.

The sample holds one count of this clone. V and J are TRBV5-8 and TRBJ1-4; D gene uncertain. The germline V and J ends were trimmed by 1 base and 7 bases, with 8 bases remaining between them. CDR1 and CDR2 (germline): SGHTS, YDEGEE. The CDR3 length is 13 residues. CDR3 loop: CASSLPGPEKLFF. The DNA for the CDR3 is TGTGCCAGCAGCTTGCCAGGCCCTGAAAAACTGTTTTTT.

This clone was counted a few times. This chain uses TRBV19 with TRBJ1-2; the D gene is possibly TRBD1 (5 bases). Germline V CDR1 and CDR2: LNHDA, SQIVND (reference sequence). The germline V and J ends were trimmed by 6 bases and 1 base, with 18 bases remaining between them. This CDR3 is 16 amino acids long. CDR3 protein: CASSKGWGAGNYGYTF. CDR3 nucleotide sequence: TGTGCCAGTAGCAAAGGCTGGGGCGCGGGTAACTATGGCTACACCTTC.

V is TRBV9 and J is TRBJ2-3; D might be TRBD1 (6 bases). This CDR3 has 12 residues. The V end was cut by 2 bases, the J end by 8 bases, with 9 bases between. CDR1 and CDR2 from the germline V gene are SGDLS and YYNGEE. The CDR3 region is CASSVPGATQYF. Written as DNA, the CDR3 is TGTGCCAGCAGCGTGCCAGGGGCTACGCAGTATTTT.

This clone is a singleton in its sample. The chain links TRBV7-6 to TRBJ2-1; D is ambiguous. The germline V gene has CDR1 SGHVS and CDR2 FNYEAQ. V shed 1 base and J shed 7 bases, with 8 bases lying between them. The CDR3 is 13 amino acids. This chain's CDR3 is CASSLGPRNEQFF. The CDR3 DNA reads TGTGCCAGCAGCTTAGGGCCCCGGAATGAGCAGTTCTTC.

The genes are TRBV4-1 and TRBJ2-5; 11 bases fit TRBD1. CDR1 and CDR2 (germline): MGHRA, YSYEKL. The CDR3 sequence is 15 residues long. With 4 bases clipped from V and 5 bases from J, the junction kept 6 bases outside the gene matches. This CDR3 reads CASSRGQGAGETQYF. The CDR3 nucleotides are TGCGCCAGCAGCCGAGGACAGGGGGCTGGGGAGACCCAGTACTTC.

The chain couples TRBV27 to TRBJ2-3; perhaps TRBD1 as D (5 bases). Germline CDR1 is MNHEY and CDR2 is SMNVEV (reference sequence). With 6 bases removed from V and 3 bases from J, the gap between germline ends came to 16 bases. The CDR3 covers 15 residues. CDR3 in amino acids: CASSRKPGATDTQYF. CDR3 DNA sequence: TGTGCCAGCAGCCGTAAACCTGGGGCGACAGATACGCAGTATTTT.

This clone was observed a handful of times. Other DNA sequences of this sample code for an identical CDR3. The chain recombines TRBV5-4 with TRBJ1-4, with D possibly being TRBD1 (5 bases). This CDR3 is built from 15 residues. V gave up 0 bases and J gave up 3 bases, with 9 bases separating them. Germline loops: CDR1 SGHNT, CDR2 YYREEE (reference sequence). CDR3 sequence reads: CASSLALGANEKLFF. CDR3 nucleotide sequence: TGTGCCAGCAGCTTGGCTCTAGGGGCTAATGAAAAACTGTTTTTT.

The V and J genes are TRBV19 and TRBJ1-4; no reliable D call. From germline, CDR1 is LNHDA and CDR2 SQIVND (reference sequence). This CDR3 is built from 12 residues. Trimming removed 6 bases at V and 3 bases at J, with 5 bases between. The CDR3 DNA reads TGTGCCAGTAGGGAGGCTAATGAAAAACTGTTTTTT. It specifies CASREANEKLFF.

This clone occurred once. J is TRBJ1-1 and V is TRBV13; 9 bases are a match to TRBD1. Looked up from germline, CDR1 is PRHDT and CDR2 is FYEKMQ (reference sequence). The CDR3 has 12 amino acids. V lost 5 bases to trimming and J lost 10 bases; unmatched junction nucleotides: 5. The CDR3 sequence: CASSTRQGGAFF. The CDR3 coding sequence is TGTGCCAGCAGCACCCGACAGGGGGGAGCTTTCTTT. Filled out from reference TRBV13 and TRBJ1-1, the complete variable domain reads AAGVIQSPRHLIKEKRETATLKCYPIPRHDTVYWYQQGPGQDPQFLISFYEKMQSDKGSIPDRFSAQQFSDYHSELNMSSLELGDSALYFCASSTRQGGAFFGQGTRLTVV.

A few counts support this clone. V is TRBV5-6 and J is TRBJ2-3, with TRBD2 identical over 12 bases. Germline-derived CDR1 and CDR2 are SGHDT and YYEEEE. V shed 3 bases and J 0 bases; nucleotides not matched to a gene: 11. The CDR3 runs to 19 residues. As DNA, the CDR3 is TGTGCCAGCAGCTCTGCCACTAGCGGGGGGACCTCTAGCACAGATACGCAGTATTTT. Protein: CASSSATSGGTSSTDTQYF.

V is TRBV10-3 and J is TRBJ2-7; D is tentatively TRBD1 or TRBD2 (5 bases each). This CDR3 is 14 amino acids long. Germline V gene lookup returns CDR1 ENHRY and CDR2 SYGVKD. V lost 3 bases, J lost 4 bases, and 13 bases lay in between. The CDR3 nucleotides read TGTGCCATCAGTGACCCAGGGTGGGGGTACGAGCAGTACTTC. It is translated as CAISDPGWGYEQYF.

V usage is TRBV2 and J usage is TRBJ1-5, with 8 bases lining up with TRBD1. J lost 3 bases, V lost 8 bases, and 6 bases had no gene match. The CDR3 is 14 amino acids. Germline CDR1 reads SNHLY; CDR2 reads FYNNEI. In DNA form, the CDR3 reads TGTGCCAGCTGCAGGGGGCAGAACAATCAGCCCCAGCATTTT. Its protein is CASCRGQNNQPQHF. The full variable domain, in which reference TRBV2 and TRBJ1-5 provide the parts outside the CDR3, is EPEVTQTPSHQVTQMGQEVILRCVPISNHLYFYWYRQILGQKVEFLVSFYNNEISEKSEIFDDQFSVERPDGSNFTLKIRSTKLEDSAMYFCASCRGQNNQPQHFGDGTRLSIL.

The rearrangement uses TRBV7-9 and TRBJ1-4; D is uncertain. The germline V gene encodes CDR1 SEHNR and CDR2 FQNEAQ (reference sequence). Trimming removed 5 bases from V and 7 bases from J, with 14 bases in between. CDR3 length: 14 amino acids. The CDR3: CASSELRAGEKLFF. As DNA, the CDR3 is TGTGCCAGCAGCGAACTTAGGGCGGGTGAAAAACTGTTTTTT.

This sequence joins TRBV5-5 and TRBJ2-4; weak D call: TRBD2 (6 bases). V lost 4 bases and J 0 bases, leaving 11 bases between the germline ends. Per the germline V gene, CDR1 is SGHKS and CDR2 is YYEKEE (reference sequence). The CDR3 loop spans 15 amino acids. CDR3 residues: CASSGGVLAKNIQYF. The CDR3 DNA is TGTGCCAGCAGCGGAGGGGTTCTAGCCAAAAACATTCAGTACTTC.

CDR3 loop: CASSLGTYKNEKLFF. The CDR3 nucleotides are TGTGCCAGCAGCTTAGGGACCTATAAAAATGAAAAACTGTTTTTT. The chain is built from TRBV11-2 and TRBJ1-4, with no clear D. Germline CDR1 is SGHAT and CDR2 is FQNNGV. This CDR3 region has 15 residues. V shed 1 base and J shed 5 bases, with 11 bases lying between them.

The chain combines TRBV14 with TRBJ1-1; tentative D call: TRBD1 (5 bases). CDR3 length equals 15 residues. V dropped 3 bases and J dropped 0 bases, with 11 bases sitting between them. In germline, CDR1 is SGHDN, CDR2 FVKESK. The DNA for the CDR3 is TGTGCCAGCAGCCAGCTGGGGGGGATGAACACTGAAGCTTTCTTT. Amino acid sequence: CASSQLGGMNTEAFF.

This clone was seen a single time. The J gene is TRBJ1-2, the V gene TRBV19; 8 bases fit TRBD1. Germline V gives CDR1 LNHDA, CDR2 SQIVND (reference sequence). Trimming took 6 bases from V and 2 from J; bases not matched to a gene: 11. This CDR3 comprises 16 residues. The CDR3 region is CASSQGAGIANYGYTF. The CDR3 DNA is TGTGCCAGTAGCCAGGGGGCGGGTATAGCGAACTATGGCTACACCTTC.

The chain uses TRBV10-3 and TRBJ1-2; 7 bases are a match to TRBD1. J was trimmed by 4 bases and V by 6 bases; bases with no gene match: 8. The germline gives CDR1 ENHRY, CDR2 SYGVKD. The CDR3 has 14 amino acids. The CDR3 loop is CAISEGALSYGYTF. The DNA for the CDR3 is TGTGCCATCAGCGAGGGGGCCCTTAGCTATGGCTACACCTTC.

This clone was recorded only once. V usage is TRBV3-1 (or the pseudogene TRBV3-2) and J usage is TRBJ2-7; D is possibly TRBD2 (6 bases). The CDR3 has 14 amino acids. Deletions cut 4 bases from V and 7 bases from J, with 17 bases between. In germline, CDR1 is LGHDT, CDR2 YNNKEL (reference sequence). CDR3 residues: CASSRLVFSGEQYF. In nucleotides, the CDR3 is TGTGCCAGCAGCCGACTAGTATTTTCGGGAGAGCAGTACTTC.

The chain employs TRBV19 and TRBJ1-1, with D perhaps matching TRBD1 (6 bases). V was cut by 8 bases and J by 7 bases, with 23 bases left in between. In germline, CDR1 is LNHDA, CDR2 SQIVND (reference sequence). The CDR3 has 15 amino acids. CDR3 DNA sequence: TGTGCCAGTTCCGCGACGGGGGCAGGTATCCATGAAGCTTTCTTT. Translating it yields CASSATGAGIHEAFF. Full variable domain (rest looked up from reference TRBV19 and TRBJ1-1): DGGITQSPKYLFRKEGQNVTLSCEQNLNHDAMYWYRQDPGQGLRLIYYSQIVNDFQKGDIAEGYSVSREKKESFPLTVTSAQKNPTAFYLCASSATGAGIHEAFFGQGTRLTVV.

The table lists this clone with a count of one. The chain recombines TRBV19 with TRBJ1-5, with 9 bases identical to TRBD1. V lost 4 bases to trimming and J lost 5 bases; unmatched junction nucleotides: 12. Germline V gene lookup returns CDR1 LNHDA and CDR2 SQIVND (reference sequence). CDR3 size: 17 residues. The CDR3 region has the DNA TGTGCCAGTAGTAAGGGACAGGGCTTGGGAGGGCATCAGCCCCAGCATTTT. Translated: CASSKGQGLGGHQPQHF.

The chain is built from TRBV11-3 and TRBJ2-1; possibly TRBD1 or TRBD2 for D (5 bases each). Per germline, CDR1 SGHNT and CDR2 YENEEA. The CDR3 is 14 amino acids. The V end was cut by 5 bases, the J end by 5 bases, with 13 bases between. Here the CDR3 reads CASSLGPPDNEQFF. DNA for the CDR3: TGTGCCAGCAGCCTGGGACCCCCGGACAATGAGCAGTTCTTC.

This sequence joins TRBV6-5 and TRBJ1-2; D uncertain. Germline values: CDR1 MNHEY, CDR2 SVGAGI. CDR3 length equals 12 residues. Trimming removed 4 bases from V and 7 bases from J, with 10 bases in between. The CDR3 nucleotides read TGTGCCAGCAGTTCTGTGACCGCTGGCTACACCTTC. This encodes CASSSVTAGYTF.